This TCR beta chain was observed in a study of shared clonotypes between healthy human individuals. Study-wide context: Each donor's CD4 naive and CD4 memory cells filled three plates apiece, CD8 naive two, and CD8 memory one.

CD45RO-negative CD8 cells positively selected for CCR7 made up the naive population, which excluded terminally differentiated effector memory CD45RA+ cells. Generated by immunoSEQ multiplex PCR, the TCRdb table keeps only in-frame clones and is missing some. The data contain about 2.1 million clones, 90% to 95% of them singletons. The CDR3 is 17 residues long. Trimming cost V 2 bases and J 1 base; bases outside gene matches: 11. Germline-derived CDR1 and CDR2 are MNHEY and SMNVEV (reference sequence). Overall study findings and caveats: How much donors shared clonotypes was expected to be affected by sequencing depth. Non-shared clonotypes displayed generation probabilities falling below those of clonotypes present in all four donors.

As for this clone: Its antigen is currently unknown.

This chain uses TRBV27 with TRBJ2-7; the match to TRBD1 covers 7 bases. Sequencing input: naive CD8+ T cells from PBMCs. This TCR was recovered from a man aged 18 to 30 in good health. Some clones in this sample may be carry-over from other donors' samples. CDR3 sequence: CASSLRGPGHESYEQYF. The CDR3 bases are TGTGCCAGCAGTTTAAGGGGGCCAGGGCATGAATCCTACGAGCAGTACTTC.